This TCR beta chain was captured in a study of cytomegalovirus exposure and HLA in healthy donors. Study outcomes and limitations: Only CMV serostatus was available as immune exposure information.

In the case of this clone: Its specificity is unknown.

Despite likely unrecorded immune exposures, the donors were nominally healthy at the time of sampling. Trimming took 0 bases from V and 1 from J, leaving 7 bases between them. The CDR3 sequence is 14 residues long. Looked up from germline, CDR1 is SGHRS and CDR2 is YFSETQ. Vbeta (60) and Jbeta (13) primers were used in the PCR. Sequencing was performed with immunoSEQ multiplex PCR; in TCRdb, only in-frame clones are kept and a portion is missing. The repertoire holds tens of thousands of clones, with 75% to 85% as singletons. The TCR sequence derives from a man aged 50-60 years in good health and CMV-seropositive. The rearrangement links TRBV5-1 to TRBJ1-1, with D perhaps TRBD1 (5 bases). Sequenced material: PBMCs. Here the CDR3 reads CASSLEGQNTEAFF. The CDR3 DNA is TGCGCCAGCAGCTTGGAGGGGCAGAACACTGAAGCTTTCTTT.